A single sample gave rise to the 15 T cell receptor beta chains below, sequenced in a study of blood T cell repertoires in COVID-19. Assay: immunoSEQ multiplex PCR; the TCRdb copy retains only in-frame clones and omits some. The sample lists 190,000 or so clones; approximately 90% were seen once. The material sequenced was PBMCs or T cells enriched from blood (not recorded which). The receptors come from a man in his thirties or forties who had recovered from COVID-19.

V and J are TRBV5-4 and TRBJ2-7; weak D call: TRBD1 (5 bases). Trimming shortened V by 4 bases and J by 2 bases, and 16 bases separated the two germline ends. Germline V lookup: CDR1 SGHNT, CDR2 YYREEE (reference sequence). The CDR3 covers 15 residues. The chain's CDR3 is CASSRIGEKTYEQYF. The CDR3 region has the DNA TGTGCCAGCAGCCGAATAGGGGAAAAGACCTACGAGCAGTACTTC.

V gene TRBV7-8 combines with J gene TRBJ1-4, with 7 bases fitting TRBD1. After removal of 5 bases from V and 8 bases from J, the junction contained 11 bases not matched to a gene. CDR1 and CDR2 (germline): SGHVS, FQNEAQ. The CDR3 extends over 15 amino acids. The chain's CDR3 is CASSRSTGNGEKLFF. The CDR3 DNA reads as TGTGCCAGCAGCCGATCGACAGGGAACGGCGAAAAACTGTTTTTT.

V gene TRBV7-2 combines with J gene TRBJ2-3; no reliable D call. The CDR3 covers 14 residues. From germline, CDR1 is SGHTA and CDR2 FQGNSA. Trimming removed 5 bases from V and 0 bases from J, with 9 bases in between. The CDR3 loop reads CASSPLMSTDTQYF. The DNA for the CDR3 is TGTGCCAGCAGCCCTCTAATGAGCACAGATACGCAGTATTTT.

The chain couples TRBV6-5 to TRBJ2-5; 10 positions agree with TRBD1. This CDR3 contains 12 residues. V shed 6 bases and J 5 bases; nucleotides not matched to a gene: 0. CDR1 is MNHEY, CDR2 SVGAGI, per germline. CDR3 DNA: TGTGCCAGCAGGGGACAGGGGGAGACCCAGTACTTC. The encoded protein is CASRGQGETQYF.

This chain links TRBV11-1 with TRBJ1-6, with TRBD1 identical over 9 bases. Germline V gene lookup returns CDR1 SGHAT and CDR2 FQDESV (reference sequence). The CDR3 runs to 16 residues. Germline trimming cut 4 bases from V and 10 bases from J; bases unmatched to any gene: 11. For the CDR3, the DNA is TGTGCCAGCAGCTCAGAAAACAGGGGGCTAAGGTCACCCCTCCACTTT. As protein: CASSSENRGLRSPLHF. Based on the CDR3 plus reference TRBV11-1 and TRBJ1-6, the full variable domain is EAEVAQSPRYKITEKSQAVAFWCDPISGHATLYWYRQILGQGPELLVQFQDESVVDDSQLPKDRFSAERLKGVDSTLKIQPAELGDSAMYLCASSSENRGLRSPLHFGNGTRLTVT.

The chain links TRBV4-1 to TRBJ2-5; 12 bases agree with TRBD1. J lost 10 bases, V lost 2 bases, and 5 bases had no gene match. This CDR3 is 14 amino acids long. Germline CDR1 and CDR2: MGHRA and YSYEKL. The CDR3 spells CASSQTGTGGDQYF. The CDR3 coding sequence is TGCGCCAGCAGCCAAACCGGGACAGGGGGCGACCAGTACTTC.

The CDR3: CASSPRGGLGTDTQYF. As DNA, the CDR3 is TGCGCCAGCAGCCCCAGGGGTGGGTTGGGCACAGATACGCAGTATTTT. V usage is TRBV5-1 and J usage is TRBJ2-3, with D possibly TRBD1 on 6 matching bases. The CDR3 has 16 amino acids. The germline V gene has CDR1 SGHRS and CDR2 YFSETQ. V was trimmed by 4 bases and J by 1 base, leaving 16 bases between them.

The chain uses TRBV20-1 and TRBJ1-1, with 7 bases that match TRBD1. The CDR3 consists of 11 residues. Germline V CDR1 and CDR2: DFQATT, SNEGSKA (reference sequence). V trimming: 6 bases; J trimming: 11 bases; junction bases outside the gene matches: 9. The CDR3 DNA follows: TGCAGTGCGCAGGGACAGCTTGAGGCTTTCTTT. It translates to CSAQGQLEAFF.

This chain joins TRBV27 and TRBJ2-1, with TRBD1 matching 7 bases. The J segment lost 4 bases and the V segment lost 4 bases, leaving 10 bases of the junction unmatched. The germline CDR1 and CDR2 sequences are MNHEY and SMNVEV (reference sequence). The CDR3 runs to 16 residues. CDR3 region: CASSWRIPGQYNEQFF. The CDR3 bases are TGTGCCAGCAGTTGGAGGATCCCGGGACAGTACAATGAGCAGTTCTTC.

V gene TRBV19 combines with J gene TRBJ1-5, with a weak D call TRBD1 (5 bases). The CDR3 has 14 amino acids. V was trimmed by 3 bases and J by 4 bases, leaving 10 bases between them. The germline V gene has CDR1 LNHDA and CDR2 SQIVND (reference sequence). CDR3 sequence (DNA): TGTGCCAGTAGTATTGAACAGGCTAATCAGCCCCAGCATTTT. Translation gives CASSIEQANQPQHF.

This chain connects TRBV18 to TRBJ2-5; TRBD2 matches 9 bases. This CDR3 has 15 residues. Trimming removed 1 base from V and 2 bases from J; junction bases left unmatched: 2. Per the germline V gene, CDR1 is KGHSH and CDR2 is LQKENI. The CDR3 protein is CASSPRLAAQETQYF. For the CDR3, the DNA is TGTGCCAGCTCACCACGACTAGCGGCACAAGAGACCCAGTACTTC.

The chain carries TRBV28 and TRBJ2-3; D may be TRBD1 (5 bases). From germline, CDR1 is MDHEN and CDR2 SYDVKM. The V and J ends lost 2 bases and 2 bases respectively, with 8 bases between them. The CDR3 length is 14 residues. The CDR3 is CASSLGAVTDTQYF. The CDR3, as DNA: TGTGCCAGCAGTTTAGGGGCGGTCACAGATACGCAGTATTTT.

This clone is a singleton in its sample. This sequence joins TRBV4-1 and TRBJ2-7; D not certain. In germline, CDR1 is MGHRA, CDR2 YSYEKL. The CDR3 length is 14 residues. The V end was cut by 0 bases, the J end by 3 bases, with 9 bases between. In nucleotides, the CDR3 is TGCGCCAGCAGCCAAGAATGGCCCGACTACGAGCAGTACTTC. Its translation: CASSQEWPDYEQYF.

J is TRBJ2-5 and V is TRBV5-1; TRBD2 matches 12 bases. CDR1 and CDR2 (germline): SGHRS, YFSETQ. With V trimmed by 4 bases and J by 6 bases, 13 bases remained unmatched. The CDR3 sequence is 17 residues long. The CDR3 spells CASSIGLTSGSMKTQYF. In DNA form, the CDR3 reads TGCGCCAGCAGCATTGGGTTGACTAGCGGGAGTATGAAGACCCAGTACTTC.

Points on this clone: At one boundary the junction diverges from the germline segment, which might be a read error. The chain links TRBV30 to TRBJ2-3, with 7 bases that match TRBD2. CDR3 length: 15 amino acids. Germline V gene lookup returns CDR1 GTSNPN and CDR2 SVGIG (reference sequence). CDR3 DNA: TGTGCCCGGAGCGGGACTTCCCCTAGCACAGATACGCAGTATTTT. Protein sequence: CARSGTSPSTDTQYF.